The clone carrying this TCR beta chain was found a few times. Its antigen is as yet unknown. The authors used template switching to add a universal primer site and gave cDNA unique molecular identifiers. TCRdb used MiXCR to reprocess the 5' RACE reads, holding one entry per CDR3 protein. The table includes about 150,000 distinct CDR3 sequences, under 4.5% detected once. These data originate in a study of identical twins. General study results and limits: Insertion counts were lower in abundant cord blood beta clonotypes, a trend that memory repertoires did not show.

J was trimmed by 0 bases and V by 1 base; bases with no gene match: 11. The CDR3 covers 18 residues. Germline assignment: CDR1 SGHAT and CDR2 FQDESV (reference sequence). Sequences were obtained from memory T cells sorted from blood. The J gene is TRBJ2-7, the V gene TRBV11-1, with 8 bases that match TRBD2. The sequence derives from a man between 18 and 29 years old in good health. DNA of the CDR3: TGTGCCAGCAGCTTAGACCCCGGATTAGCGGGACCCTCCTACGAGCAGTACTTC. Translation gives CASSLDPGLAGPSYEQYF.